The 8 T cell receptor beta chains below all came from one sample that was sequenced in a study of blood T cell repertoires in COVID-19. The repertoire was sequenced with immunoSEQ multiplex PCR; TCRdb's copy has only in-frame clones and lacks some. The sample lists around 80,000 clones, around 80% seen once, with around 12% in the top ten. Sequencing used peripheral blood. All receptors derive from a man at least 80 years old with acute or convalescent COVID-19.

The CDR3, as DNA: TGCGCCAGCAGTGAGTCCGCGGCAGGGGTGAGCACTGAAGCTTTCTTT. Translated, it gives CASSESAAGVSTEAFF. V is TRBV10-1 and J is TRBJ1-1, with D tentatively TRBD1 (6 bases). Germline CDR1 reads WNHNN; CDR2 reads SYGVQD (reference sequence). V lost 0 bases to trimming and J lost 4 bases, with 15 bases between them. The CDR3 has 16 residues.

This clone was seen more than once but under ten times. This chain uses TRBV19 with TRBJ2-7, with D unresolved. V shed 5 bases and J shed 2 bases, with 16 bases lying between them. The CDR3 covers 15 residues. The germline CDR1 and CDR2 sequences are LNHDA and SQIVND (reference sequence). CDR3 loop: CASSLFLGATYEQYF. DNA of the CDR3: TGTGCCAGTAGTCTTTTTTTGGGCGCCACCTACGAGCAGTACTTC.

The chain combines TRBV4-2 with TRBJ1-1; D call uncertain. The CDR3 runs to 14 residues. Germline CDR1 and CDR2: LGHNA and YNFKEQ. Trimming cost V 0 bases and J 1 base, with 6 bases left between them. Written as DNA, the CDR3 is TGTGCCAGCAGCCAAGATATAAAGAACACTGAAGCTTTCTTT. Translated, it gives CASSQDIKNTEAFF.

This chain connects TRBV7-3 to TRBJ2-7; D possibly corresponds to TRBD1 (6 bases). Germline CDR1 is SGHTA and CDR2 is FQGTGA. The CDR3 sequence is 14 residues long. Trimming left V 2 bases short and J 2 bases short, with 10 bases between. Here the CDR3 DNA reads TGTGCCAGCAGCTTATTCCCAGGGGCCTACGAGCAGTACTTC. It codes for CASSLFPGAYEQYF. Full variable domain (outside the CDR3, taken from reference TRBV7-3 and TRBJ2-7): GAGVSQTPSNKVTEKGKYVELRCDPISGHTALYWYRQSLGQGPEFLIYFQGTGAADDSGLPNDRFFAVRPEGSVSTLKIQRTERGDSAVYLCASSLFPGAYEQYFGPGTRLTVT.

The count of this clone is one. This sequence joins TRBV7-6 and TRBJ2-6; no definite D call. Deletions cut 3 bases from V and 0 bases from J, with 6 bases between. Germline loops: CDR1 SGHVS, CDR2 FNYEAQ. This CDR3 has 15 residues. CDR3 in DNA: TGTGCCAGCAGCTTGCCTATCTCTGGGGCCAACGTCCTGACTTTC. Amino acid sequence: CASSLPISGANVLTF.

The rearrangement uses TRBV19 and TRBJ1-2; D gene uncertain. This CDR3 is 15 amino acids long. From germline, CDR1 is LNHDA and CDR2 SQIVND (reference sequence). V gave up 7 bases and J gave up 4 bases, with 19 bases separating them. The DNA of the CDR3 is TGTGCCAGTACCCCAGGTTATAACACGATCTATGGCTACACCTTC. Encoded protein: CASTPGYNTIYGYTF.

The rearrangement links TRBV6-5 to TRBJ1-1, with 10 bases that match TRBD1. Germline values: CDR1 MNHEY, CDR2 SVGAGI. Trimming cost V 2 bases and J 5 bases; bases outside gene matches: 5. This CDR3 spans 15 amino acids. The chain's CDR3 is CASSYNDRGRTEAFF. The CDR3 bases are TGTGCCAGCAGTTACAACGACAGGGGGCGTACTGAAGCTTTCTTT.

V usage is TRBV6-5 and J usage is TRBJ1-4; D is uncertain. CDR1 and CDR2 (germline): MNHEY, SVGAGI. This CDR3 has 14 residues. The V and J ends lost 7 bases and 3 bases respectively, with 12 bases between them. The CDR3 DNA sequence: TGTGCCAGCAAGGAGGGCCCCGCTAATGAAAAACTGTTTTTT. Translating it yields CASKEGPANEKLFF.